One sample yielded the 15 T cell receptor beta chains listed below, sequenced in a study of cytomegalovirus exposure and HLA in healthy donors. This PCR relied on a set of 60 Vbeta primers and 13 Jbeta primers. Produced via immunoSEQ multiplex PCR; TCRdb's table is partial and in-frame only. The repertoire holds about 170,000 clones, with about four fifths as singletons. Sequencing was done on a sample of PBMCs. The origin of the receptors is a woman in her forties or fifties in good health and CMV-seronegative.

The genes are TRBV6-1 and TRBJ2-3; the D gene is possibly TRBD1 (5 bases). The CDR3 contains 16 residues. Germline CDR1 reads MNHNS; CDR2 reads SASEGT. V lost 4 bases, J lost 1 base, and 15 bases lay in between. The DNA of the CDR3 is TGTGCCAGCAGTGCCAAGACAGCAGATGGCACAGATACGCAGTATTTT. It specifies CASSAKTADGTDTQYF.

This chain links TRBV19 with TRBJ2-7, with 9 bases lining up with TRBD2. V gave up 7 bases and J gave up 1 base; unmatched junction bases: 8. CDR3 length: 15 amino acids. Germline CDR1 and CDR2: LNHDA and SQIVND (reference sequence). The CDR3 region is CASKIAGGQSYEQYF. CDR3 coding DNA: TGTGCCAGTAAAATCGCGGGGGGGCAGTCCTACGAGCAGTACTTC.

The V and J genes are TRBV7-8 and TRBJ1-1, with D tentatively TRBD1 (5 bases). Trimming took off 3 bases at V and 4 bases at J, with 9 bases between the two ends. CDR3 length equals 13 residues. Germline CDR1 reads SGHVS; CDR2 reads FQNEAQ. The CDR3 reads CASSLGLFTEAFF. The CDR3 DNA sequence: TGTGCCAGCAGCTTGGGGCTGTTCACTGAAGCTTTCTTT.

The V and J genes are TRBV12-5 and TRBJ1-5; D gene unclear. The length of the CDR3 is 13 residues. CDR1 LGHNT and CDR2 FRNRAP come from the germline V gene. Trimming pared 7 bases from V and 0 bases from J, leaving 7 bases between. The CDR3 sequence is CASALNSNQPQHF. Written as DNA, the CDR3 is TGTGCTAGTGCCCTAAATAGCAATCAGCCCCAGCATTTT.

This chain links TRBV6-6 with TRBJ1-2; no firm D call. The CDR3 extends over 15 amino acids. The V end lost 0 bases, the J end lost 2 bases, and 10 bases lay between the germline ends. CDR1 and CDR2 (germline): MNHNY, SVGAGI (reference sequence). This CDR3 is CASSYSDNINYGYTF. In DNA, the CDR3 is TGTGCCAGCAGTTACTCCGATAACATCAACTATGGCTACACCTTC.

This sequence joins TRBV9 and TRBJ1-6, with D perhaps matching TRBD1 (5 bases). Germline lookup yields CDR1 SGDLS and CDR2 YYNGEE. The CDR3 runs to 19 residues. Trimming took off 0 bases at V and 0 bases at J, with 16 bases between the two ends. CDR3 sequence reads: CASSVDGGAGSSYNSPLHF. Here the CDR3 DNA reads TGTGCCAGCAGCGTAGATGGAGGGGCCGGTAGCTCCTATAATTCACCCCTCCACTTT.

With regard to this clone: This CDR3 is also generated by other DNA sequences in the sample. The chain carries TRBV19 and TRBJ1-1; possibly TRBD1 for D (5 bases). V was pared by 5 bases and J by 4 bases, with 20 bases between. Germline V gives CDR1 LNHDA, CDR2 SQIVND (reference sequence). This CDR3 is 16 amino acids long. The CDR3 reads CASSVSAGLSTTEAFF. DNA for the CDR3: TGTGCCAGTAGTGTCTCCGCGGGGCTGTCGACCACTGAAGCTTTCTTT.

V gene TRBV11-2 combines with J gene TRBJ1-1; maybe TRBD1 (5 bases). Trimming removed 3 bases at V and 1 base at J, with 12 bases between. The CDR3 loop spans 15 amino acids. From germline, CDR1 is SGHAT and CDR2 FQNNGV. CDR3 in DNA: TGTGCCAGCAGCTTGTCGACAGCGAAGAACACTGAAGCTTTCTTT. It is translated as CASSLSTAKNTEAFF.

V usage is TRBV7-2 and J usage is TRBJ2-7, with TRBD2 matching over 9 bases. The CDR3 spans 16 residues. Germline V gene data show CDR1 as SGHTA and CDR2 as FQGNSA. The J segment lost 4 bases and the V segment lost 2 bases, leaving 9 bases of the junction unmatched. CDR3 loop: CASSLLGAGGIYEQYF. CDR3 DNA sequence: TGTGCCAGCAGCTTACTGGGCGCGGGGGGGATATACGAGCAGTACTTC.

This chain joins TRBV15 and TRBJ2-3; TRBD2 aligns across 10 bases. V shed 0 bases and J 2 bases; nucleotides not matched to a gene: 8. In germline, CDR1 is LNHNV, CDR2 YYDKDF (reference sequence). The CDR3 spans 18 residues. CDR3 in amino acids: CATSREPLLAGITDTQYF. The CDR3 DNA sequence: TGTGCCACCAGCAGAGAGCCCCTACTAGCGGGGATCACAGATACGCAGTATTTT. Looking up the rest from reference TRBV15 and TRBJ2-3 gives the full variable domain: DAMVIQNPRYQVTQFGKPVTLSCSQTLNHNVMYWYQQKSSQAPKLLFHYYDKDFNNEADTPDNFQSRRPNTSFCFLDIRSPGLGDTAMYLCATSREPLLAGITDTQYFGPGTRLTVL.

By proportion, this clone is medium-sized. The chain recombines TRBV6-4 with TRBJ1-4; 7 nucleotides match TRBD1. The CDR3 is made up of 13 amino acids. With V trimmed by 5 bases and J by 8 bases, 5 bases remained unmatched. From germline, CDR1 is MRHNA and CDR2 SNTAGT. The CDR3 sequence: CASSRQGGEKLFF. DNA of the CDR3: TGTGCCAGCAGTCGACAGGGCGGCGAAAAACTGTTTTTT.

The V call is TRBV7-9, the J call TRBJ2-7, with 11 bases identical to TRBD2. After removal of 3 bases from V and 6 bases from J, the junction contained 16 bases not matched to a gene. Germline V gene sequence: CDR1 SEHNR, CDR2 FQNEAQ (reference sequence). The CDR3 length is 18 residues. DNA for the CDR3: TGTGCCAGCAGCTTTCCCATGGCTAGCGGGGGGACCTACATCGAGCAGTACTTC. Its protein is CASSFPMASGGTYIEQYF.

The chain couples TRBV7-2 to TRBJ1-1; a possible D gene is TRBD1 (5 bases). The CDR3 runs to 13 residues. In germline, CDR1 is SGHTA, CDR2 FQGNSA. V dropped 5 bases and J dropped 7 bases, with 14 bases sitting between them. CDR3 sequence reads: CASSRPGSYEAFF. The DNA for the CDR3 is TGTGCCAGCAGCCGACCAGGGTCCTATGAAGCTTTCTTT.

The CDR3 bases are TGTGCCAGCAGGCCCGGACAGGGGGTCTCTGGGGCCAACGTCCTGACTTTC. The encoded protein is CASRPGQGVSGANVLTF. The V call is TRBV9, the J call TRBJ2-6; 10 nucleotides agree with TRBD1. The ends lost 5 bases at V and 0 bases at J; junction bases unmatched: 5. This CDR3 region has 17 residues. Germline loops: CDR1 SGDLS, CDR2 YYNGEE.

This chain connects TRBV18 to TRBJ2-7; TRBD1 aligns across 8 bases. The CDR3 is made up of 13 amino acids. The germline gives CDR1 KGHSH, CDR2 LQKENI. V lost 4 bases to trimming and J lost 2 bases; unmatched junction nucleotides: 1. CDR3 nucleotides: TGTGCCAGCTCACGGGACAGGACCTACGAGCAGTACTTC. It translates to CASSRDRTYEQYF.